The 11 T cell receptor beta chains presented below share a single source sample, sequenced in a study of human T cells and chemical hapten exposure. A single record per CDR3 protein comes from TCRdb applying MiXCR to the 5' RACE reads. Seen here are 130,000 or so distinct CDR3 sequences, 4.1% observed once, and the top ten hold under 1.5%. The starting material, unfractionated whole blood, was used for total RNA extraction. These receptors all come from a female donor in good health.

This clonotype was seen many times. This sequence joins TRBV4-3 and TRBJ2-3; D not certain. CDR1 and CDR2 (germline): LGHNA, YSLEER. V was trimmed by 2 bases and J by 0 bases, leaving 18 bases between them. This CDR3 comprises 18 residues. The CDR3 here is CASSQSPIASGSTDTQYF. In nucleotides, the CDR3 is TGCGCCAGCAGCCAATCCCCTATTGCGTCGGGTAGCACAGATACGCAGTATTTT.

This clonotype has at least ten counts. The chain is built from TRBV18 and TRBJ2-5, with D tentatively TRBD1 or TRBD2 (6 bases each). CDR3 length: 14 amino acids. V shed 4 bases and J shed 5 bases, with 14 bases lying between them. Germline V gene data show CDR1 as KGHSH and CDR2 as LQKENI. CDR3 protein: CASSLQGGDETQYF. Here the CDR3 DNA reads TGTGCCAGCTCACTACAGGGCGGGGACGAGACCCAGTACTTC.

Comment on this clonotype: A much bigger clone sits one base away, suggesting this may be a read error. This chain uses TRBV7-9 with TRBJ2-6; tentative D call: TRBD1 (5 bases). This CDR3 region has 15 residues. Looked up from germline, CDR1 is SEHNR and CDR2 is FQNEAQ (reference sequence). The CDR3 region is CASSRQIAGANVQTF. The CDR3, as DNA: TGTGCCAGCAGCCGACAGATAGCTGGGGCCAACGTCCAGACTTTC.

This clonotype was detected ten times or more. This chain connects TRBV2 to TRBJ1-6; no definite D call. The CDR3 is 13 amino acids. V dropped 4 bases and J dropped 9 bases, with 10 bases sitting between them. The germline gives CDR1 SNHLY, CDR2 FYNNEI. CDR3 residues: CASSGRRGSPLHF. CDR3 sequence (DNA): TGTGCCAGCAGTGGGCGGCGGGGTTCACCCCTCCACTTT.

This clonotype was counted many times. The V and J genes are TRBV5-1 and TRBJ1-2, with 9 nucleotides matching TRBD1. Germline assignment: CDR1 SGHRS and CDR2 YFSETQ. This CDR3 region has 16 residues. J gave up 4 bases and V 0 bases, and 7 bases lay outside the gene matches. The CDR3 nucleotides are TGCGCCAGCAGCTTGGCCACCGGGACAGGGCTCTATGGCTACACCTTC. Its translation is CASSLATGTGLYGYTF.

For this clonotype: A read error may explain this, as a much larger clone is one base away. The V gene is TRBV15, the J gene TRBJ2-5, with TRBD2 matching over 7 bases. Germline CDR1 reads LNHNV; CDR2 reads YYDKDF (reference sequence). The length of the CDR3 is 17 residues. This chain's CDR3 is CANSREEPGGEGETQYF. The CDR3 region has the DNA TGTGCCAACAGCAGAGAAGAACCAGGCGGGGAGGGCGAGACCCAGTACTTC.

This clonotype was detected many times. The chain has TRBV20-1 and TRBJ1-5; 7 nucleotides agree with TRBD1. Germline values: CDR1 DFQATT, CDR2 SNEGSKA (reference sequence). J was trimmed by 5 bases and V by 0 bases; bases with no gene match: 7. The CDR3 consists of 15 residues. The DNA of the CDR3 is TGCAGTGCTAGAGACAATGGACAGGAGGATCAGCCCCAGCATTTT. Protein sequence: CSARDNGQEDQPQHF.

The sample holds many counts of this clonotype. V gene TRBV6-6 combines with J gene TRBJ1-2, with 7 bases matching TRBD1. The CDR3 is 17 amino acids. CDR1 and CDR2 (germline): MNHNY, SVGAGI (reference sequence). V gave up 2 bases and J gave up 3 bases; unmatched junction bases: 12. DNA for the CDR3: TGTGCCAGCAGTTACCCCCGACAGGGAGGAGGGCACTATGGCTACACCTTC. Its translation: CASSYPRQGGGHYGYTF.

This clonotype was seen many times. The rearrangement links TRBV5-1 to TRBJ1-1; D is undetermined. With 0 bases removed from V and 14 bases from J, the gap between germline ends came to 17 bases. The CDR3 consists of 13 residues. Germline CDR1 and CDR2: SGHRS and YFSETQ. The CDR3 DNA reads as TGCGCCAGCAGCTTGGATGCTGCCGGTGAAGGCTTCTTT. Translating it yields CASSLDAAGEGFF.

There are many counts of this clonotype. This chain links TRBV29-1 with TRBJ1-5; 7 bases are a match to TRBD1. Germline CDR1 reads SQVTM; CDR2 reads ANQGSEA. The CDR3 has 13 amino acids. After removal of 4 bases from V and 1 base from J, the junction contained 1 base not matched to a gene. This CDR3 reads CSVAQGSNQPQHF. CDR3 bases: TGCAGCGTTGCACAGGGGAGCAATCAGCCCCAGCATTTT.

This clonotype came up many times. The chain joins TRBV30 to TRBJ1-1, with a weak D call TRBD1 (6 bases). The germline V and J ends were trimmed by 0 bases and 4 bases, with 18 bases remaining between them. This CDR3 comprises 16 residues. CDR1 and CDR2 (germline): GTSNPN, SVGIG (reference sequence). The CDR3 DNA reads as TGTGCCTGGAGTGTACCCAGAGGGGGAGGCACCACTGAAGCTTTCTTT. Translated: CAWSVPRGGGTTEAFF.